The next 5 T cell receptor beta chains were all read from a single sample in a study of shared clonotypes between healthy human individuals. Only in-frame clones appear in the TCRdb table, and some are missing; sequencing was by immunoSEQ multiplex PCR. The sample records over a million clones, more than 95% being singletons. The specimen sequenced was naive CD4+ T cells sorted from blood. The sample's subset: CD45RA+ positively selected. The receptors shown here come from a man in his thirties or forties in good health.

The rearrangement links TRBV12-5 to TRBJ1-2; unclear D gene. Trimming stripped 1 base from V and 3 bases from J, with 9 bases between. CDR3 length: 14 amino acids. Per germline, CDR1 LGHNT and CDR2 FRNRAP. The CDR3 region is CASGLAGGHYGYTF. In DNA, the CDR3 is TGTGCTAGTGGTTTGGCGGGCGGCCACTATGGCTACACCTTC.

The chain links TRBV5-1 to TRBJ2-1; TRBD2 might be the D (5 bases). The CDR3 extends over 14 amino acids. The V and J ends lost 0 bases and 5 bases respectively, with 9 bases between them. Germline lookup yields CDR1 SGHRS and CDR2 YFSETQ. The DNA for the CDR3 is TGCGCCAGCAGCTTGGAGCGGATAAACAATGAGCAGTTCTTC. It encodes CASSLERINNEQFF.

CDR3 sequence: CASASSPGTDTQYF. CDR3 in DNA: TGCGCCAGCGCTTCGTCCCCCGGCACAGATACGCAGTATTTT. The chain uses TRBV5-1 and TRBJ2-3; D call uncertain. V was clipped by 7 bases and J by 1 base, with 13 bases between them. The CDR3 is 14 amino acids. Germline values: CDR1 SGHRS, CDR2 YFSETQ.

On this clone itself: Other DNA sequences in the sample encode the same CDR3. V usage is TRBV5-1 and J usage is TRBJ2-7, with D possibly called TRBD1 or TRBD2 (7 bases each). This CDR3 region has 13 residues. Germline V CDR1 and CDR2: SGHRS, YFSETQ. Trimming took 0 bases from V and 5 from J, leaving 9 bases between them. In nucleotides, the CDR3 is TGCGCCAGCAGCTTGGCAGGGGGGGACGAGCAGTACTTC. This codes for CASSLAGGDEQYF.

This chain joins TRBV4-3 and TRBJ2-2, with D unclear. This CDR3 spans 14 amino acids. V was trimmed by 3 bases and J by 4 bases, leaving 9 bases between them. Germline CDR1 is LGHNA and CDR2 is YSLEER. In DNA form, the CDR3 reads TGCGCCAGCAGCCATACGCAAAGCACCGGGGAGCTGTTTTTT. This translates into CASSHTQSTGELFF.